This entry lists 4 T cell receptor beta chains sequenced from one sample in a study of identical twins. One entry per CDR3 protein, called by TCRdb with MiXCR from the 5' RACE reads. Of roughly 690,000 distinct CDR3 sequences listed, around 5.7% are singletons. The sample comprised naive T cells sorted from blood. The receptor set was obtained from a young man in good health.

There are a few counts of this clonotype. The genes are TRBV7-9 and TRBJ2-7; a possible D gene is TRBD1 (6 bases). Germline loops: CDR1 SEHNR, CDR2 FQNEAQ (reference sequence). The V end was cut by 5 bases, the J end by 3 bases, with 23 bases between. This CDR3 is built from 17 residues. CDR3 region: CASSRLGVTGPHYEQYF. The CDR3 DNA follows: TGTGCCAGCAGCCGGTTGGGAGTAACAGGGCCACACTACGAGCAGTACTTC.

This clonotype was recorded many times. The rearrangement joins TRBV4-3 to TRBJ2-3; D unresolved. Between the trimmed V and J ends, which lost 0 bases and 4 bases, there was a span of 11 bases. The CDR3 contains 15 residues. The germline CDR1 and CDR2 sequences are LGHNA and YSLEER. The CDR3 bases are TGCGCCAGCAGCCAAGATCCAGTCCCCCCAGATACGCAGTATTTT. It yields the protein CASSQDPVPPDTQYF.

This clonotype was detected many times. This rearrangement joins TRBV5-1 to TRBJ2-7; D is unclear. V lost 0 bases and J 5 bases, leaving 9 bases between the germline ends. Germline values: CDR1 SGHRS, CDR2 YFSETQ. The CDR3 runs 13 residues. This chain's CDR3 is CASSLEYRHEQYF. CDR3 nucleotide sequence: TGCGCCAGCAGCTTGGAATACCGCCACGAGCAGTACTTC.

This clonotype was found many times. CDR3 bases: TGCGCCAGCAGCGGCGAGGGGGGCCCCCACAATGAGCAGTTCTTC. Residues: CASSGEGGPHNEQFF. The chain carries TRBV5-1 and TRBJ2-1; D is perhaps TRBD1 or TRBD2 (6 bases each). V was pared by 4 bases and J by 5 bases, with 16 bases between. Germline lookup yields CDR1 SGHRS and CDR2 YFSETQ. The CDR3 extends over 15 amino acids. Filled out from reference TRBV5-1 and TRBJ2-1, the complete variable domain reads KAGVTQTPRYLIKTRGQQVTLSCSPISGHRSVSWYQQTPGQGLQFLFEYFSETQRNKGNFPGRFSGRQFSNSRSEMNVSTLELGDSALYLCASSGEGGPHNEQFFGPGTRLTVL.